Below, 20 T cell receptor beta chains from the same sample are listed, as sequenced in a study of blood T cell repertoires in COVID-19. Repertoires were generated with immunoSEQ multiplex PCR, while TCRdb's copy carries only in-frame clones and drops some. The table lists 30,000 to 35,000 clones, roughly 88% of them singletons, with roughly a fifth in the top ten. Sequencing was done on a sample of peripheral blood. These TCRs come from an elderly man with acute or convalescent COVID-19.

V gene TRBV19 combines with J gene TRBJ2-6; 7 positions match TRBD1. CDR1 LNHDA and CDR2 SQIVND come from the germline V gene (reference sequence). The length of the CDR3 is 19 residues. The V and J ends lost 0 bases and 0 bases, in that order; junction bases with no gene match: 8. The CDR3 region is CASSIDRQGVSSGANVLTF. The CDR3 DNA reads as TGTGCCAGTAGTATAGATCGGCAGGGGGTTTCCTCTGGGGCCAACGTCCTGACTTTC.

The chain combines TRBV7-2 with TRBJ1-1; D is uncertain. Germline CDR1 SGHTA, CDR2 FQGNSA. This CDR3 comprises 14 residues. Trimming shortened V by 1 base and J by 6 bases, and 12 bases separated the two germline ends. The CDR3 DNA reads TGTGCCAGCAGCTTAGAACATAAAAACGCTGAAGCTTTCTTT. It translates to CASSLEHKNAEAFF.

This clone turned up a few times. The chain couples TRBV30 to TRBJ1-4; D not resolved. Between the trimmed V and J ends, which lost 1 base and 10 bases, there was a span of 16 bases. The CDR3 extends over 14 amino acids. The germline V gene encodes CDR1 GTSNPN and CDR2 SVGIG (reference sequence). CDR3 sequence (DNA): TGTGCCTGGAGTGCGTACACCTCTGTTGGAAAACTGTTTTTT. Protein sequence: CAWSAYTSVGKLFF.

V is TRBV21-1 and J is TRBJ1-1; TRBD1, as called in the table, went unchecked against the DNA. TRBV21-1 is a listed pseudogene. The CDR3 is 15 amino acids. The DNA for the CDR3 is TGTGCCAGCAGCACCGGAGGACAGGGGAACACTGAAGCTTTCTTT. The encoded protein is CASSTGGQGNTEAFF.

This chain links TRBV11-2 with TRBJ2-7; D is undetermined. The V gene lost 3 bases and the J gene lost 3 bases, with 6 bases spanning the gap. The CDR3 has 12 residues. The germline gives CDR1 SGHAT, CDR2 FQNNGV. CDR3: CASSLGRYEQYF. The CDR3 nucleotides are TGTGCCAGCAGCTTGGGCCGCTACGAGCAGTACTTC.

This clone was seen only once. This rearrangement joins TRBV5-1 to TRBJ1-1; D gene unclear. Germline CDR1 SGHRS, CDR2 YFSETQ. The CDR3 runs 13 residues. V lost 4 bases, J lost 4 bases, and 11 bases lay in between. CDR3 sequence: CASSRTSITEAFF. The DNA of the CDR3 is TGCGCCAGCAGCCGGACTTCAATCACTGAAGCTTTCTTT.

The rearrangement joins TRBV24-1 to TRBJ2-5; 8 bases are shared with TRBD2. The germline V gene has CDR1 KGHDR and CDR2 SFDVKD. There are 15 residues in the CDR3. V shed 4 bases, J shed 4 bases, and the junction held 7 bases outside the gene matches. CDR3 sequence: CATSDPGGGGETQYF. The CDR3 bases are TGTGCCACCAGTGACCCGGGAGGGGGAGGAGAGACCCAGTACTTC.

This chain connects TRBV5-1 to TRBJ2-7; possible D gene TRBD2, 5 bases. Deletions cut 4 bases from V and 0 bases from J, with 8 bases between. CDR3 size: 13 residues. The germline gives CDR1 SGHRS, CDR2 YFSETQ. This chain's CDR3 is CASSPTNSYEQYF. The DNA for the CDR3 is TGCGCCAGCAGCCCGACTAACTCCTACGAGCAGTACTTC. Together with reference TRBV5-1 and TRBJ2-7, the CDR3 gives the full variable domain: KAGVTQTPRYLIKTRGQQVTLSCSPISGHRSVSWYQQTPGQGLQFLFEYFSETQRNKGNFPGRFSGRQFSNSRSEMNVSTLELGDSALYLCASSPTNSYEQYFGPGTRLTVT.

V gene TRBV5-1 combines with J gene TRBJ2-7; 8 bases agree with TRBD1. With V trimmed by 4 bases and J by 5 bases, 8 bases remained unmatched. CDR3 length: 14 residues. The germline V gene has CDR1 SGHRS and CDR2 YFSETQ. CDR3 coding DNA: TGCGCCAGCAGCCAGGGACAGGCTGTTAACGAGCAGTACTTC. Protein product: CASSQGQAVNEQYF. Filled out from reference TRBV5-1 and TRBJ2-7, the complete variable domain reads KAGVTQTPRYLIKTRGQQVTLSCSPISGHRSVSWYQQTPGQGLQFLFEYFSETQRNKGNFPGRFSGRQFSNSRSEMNVSTLELGDSALYLCASSQGQAVNEQYFGPGTRLTVT.

This rearrangement joins TRBV5-4 to TRBJ1-2; the match to TRBD1 covers 8 bases. This CDR3 comprises 13 residues. The V segment lost 2 bases and the J segment 6 bases; nucleotides outside the gene matches: 3. Per the germline V gene, CDR1 is SGHNT and CDR2 is YYREEE (reference sequence). The CDR3 DNA follows: TGTGCCAGCAGCTTTCAGGGGGCGGATGGCTACACCTTC. This codes for CASSFQGADGYTF.

The chain has TRBV14 and TRBJ2-1; 8 bases fit TRBD2. Unmatched junction bases numbered 13, after V lost 1 base and J lost 8 bases. The CDR3 has 17 amino acids. Looked up from germline, CDR1 is SGHDN and CDR2 is FVKESK. The CDR3 loop is CASSQAVGGVGLDEQFF. The CDR3 DNA reads as TGTGCCAGCAGCCAAGCCGTCGGGGGGGTCGGGCTGGATGAGCAGTTCTTC. Full variable domain (missing parts from reference TRBV14 and TRBJ2-1): EAGVTQFPSHSVIEKGQTVTLRCDPISGHDNLYWYRRVMGKEIKFLLHFVKESKQDESGMPNNRFLAERTGGTYSTLKVQPAELEDSGVYFCASSQAVGGVGLDEQFFGPGTRLTVL.

The chain carries TRBV10-2 and TRBJ2-5, with TRBD1 identical over 9 bases. The CDR3 spans 15 residues. Losses at the gene ends were 4 bases for V and 5 bases for J; bases not matched to a gene: 8. Germline-derived CDR1 and CDR2 are WSHSY and SAAADI. CDR3 nucleotide sequence: TGCGCCAGCAGTGTACCGGGACAGGGTTCGGAGACCCAGTACTTC. The encoded protein is CASSVPGQGSETQYF.

The rearrangement links TRBV27 to TRBJ2-1; 7 nucleotides line up with TRBD2. V trimming: 6 bases; J trimming: 7 bases; junction bases outside the gene matches: 15. The CDR3 extends over 16 amino acids. Germline V gives CDR1 MNHEY, CDR2 SMNVEV (reference sequence). CDR3 sequence (DNA): TGTGCCAGCAGCTTGCGGACTAGGGTCATGGCGAATGAGCAGTTCTTC. Translating gives CASSLRTRVMANEQFF.

The chain couples TRBV5-1 to TRBJ1-2; D is unresolved. V gave up 5 bases and J gave up 1 base, with 9 bases separating them. This CDR3 has 13 amino acids. Germline CDR1 SGHRS, CDR2 YFSETQ. The CDR3 sequence: CASRSEINYGYTF. The DNA of the CDR3 is TGCGCCAGCAGATCAGAAATTAACTATGGCTACACCTTC.

The chain combines TRBV6-2 or TRBV6-3 with TRBJ2-2, with D tentatively TRBD1 (6 bases). The CDR3 sequence is 14 residues long. V dropped 5 bases and J dropped 5 bases, with 12 bases sitting between them. Germline CDR1 MNHEY, CDR2 SVGEGT. CDR3 region: CASSRQGKTGELFF. The DNA for the CDR3 is TGTGCCAGCAGTCGGCAGGGGAAAACCGGGGAGCTGTTTTTT.

The chain has TRBV24-1 and TRBJ2-1, with 10 bases matching TRBD1. The germline CDR1 and CDR2 sequences are KGHDR and SFDVKD. V shed 1 base and J 9 bases; nucleotides not matched to a gene: 14. The CDR3 has 18 amino acids. CDR3 nucleotide sequence: TGTGCCACCAGTGATTTCTCCCCCGCGACAGGGGGCCTGGGTGAGCAGTTCTTC. As protein: CATSDFSPATGGLGEQFF.

The chain joins TRBV19 to TRBJ2-7, with TRBD2 identical over 12 bases. Germline V gene sequence: CDR1 LNHDA, CDR2 SQIVND (reference sequence). The CDR3 spans 15 residues. V shed 5 bases and J 4 bases; nucleotides not matched to a gene: 6. The CDR3 bases are TGTGCCAGTAGTCCTAGGACTAGCGGGACATACGAGCAGTACTTC. Translation gives CASSPRTSGTYEQYF.

V usage is TRBV10-3 and J usage is TRBJ2-1; a possible D gene is TRBD2 (5 bases). With 4 bases removed from V and 6 bases from J, the gap between germline ends came to 10 bases. Germline V gives CDR1 ENHRY, CDR2 SYGVKD. This CDR3 spans 13 amino acids. The CDR3 coding sequence is TGTGCCATCAGTGTGGACTCACCCAATGAGCAGTTCTTC. It translates to CAISVDSPNEQFF.

CDR3 amino acids: CASSASLDSGNTIYF. CDR3 nucleotide sequence: TGTGCCAGCAGTGCAAGCCTTGACTCTGGAAACACCATATATTTT. This chain joins TRBV2 and TRBJ1-3; D is unclear. Germline values: CDR1 SNHLY, CDR2 FYNNEI. The CDR3 sequence is 15 residues long. V dropped 4 bases and J dropped 0 bases, with 10 bases sitting between them.

The gene calls are TRBV5-1 and TRBJ1-2; D is undetermined. This CDR3 spans 14 amino acids. V was clipped by 0 bases and J by 8 bases, with 14 bases between them. CDR1 and CDR2 (germline): SGHRS, YFSETQ. This chain's CDR3 is CASSLGAILSGYTF. For the CDR3, the DNA is TGCGCCAGCAGCTTGGGGGCCATCTTATCCGGCTACACCTTC.